This is a list of T cell receptor beta chains from one sample in a study of early stage breast cancer tumors. Profiling relied on immunoSEQ multiplex PCR, and the TCRdb table lists in-frame clones only, not all of them. The sample gives approximately 75,000 clones, 80% of which show up once; about 4.8% is in the top ten. Sequencing was done on a sample of blood. The receptors shown here come from a person aged 40 to 49 with breast cancer. The CDR3 runs from the conserved cysteine through the conserved F or W. Each record gives: J gene, clone size, V gene, D gene, CDR3 DNA, CDR3 protein. D genes are given only for firm matches. The size of a clone is reported for some rows only, either as once, few or many, or as a class for expanded clones.

TRBJ2-1 | NA | TRBV5-1 | NA | TGCGCCAGCAGCTTGTACCCAGACAATGAGCAGTTCTTC | CASSLYPDNEQFF
TRBJ2-7 | NA | TRBV28 | NA | TGTGCCAGCAGAACCGGGAACCCCTACGAGCAGTACTTC | CASRTGNPYEQYF
TRBJ1-5 | NA | TRBV18 | NA | TGTGCCAGCTCACAAGAAGGGTATAGCAATCAGCCCCAGCATTTT | CASSQEGYSNQPQHF
TRBJ2-7 | few | TRBV11-2 | NA | TGTGCCAGCAGCTTGTGGGTTGGATTCCATTACGAGCAGTACTTC | CASSLWVGFHYEQYF
TRBJ2-3 | NA | TRBV28 | NA | TGTGCCAGCAGTTTGGGGGGTGTAGGCACAGATACGCAGTATTTT | CASSLGGVGTDTQYF
TRBJ2-7 | NA | TRBV5-8 | NA | TGTGCCAGCAGCTTGGCCCAGGCCTACGAGCAGTACTTC | CASSLAQAYEQYF
TRBJ2-7 | NA | TRBV13 | TRBD1 | TGTACCAGCAGGTCGACGGGACAGGGGTCTTACGAGCAGTACTTC | CTSRSTGQGSYEQYF
TRBJ2-6 | medium-sized | TRBV6-1 | NA | TGTGCCAGCAGTGATGACCCCTCTGGGGCCAACGTCCTGACTTTC | CASSDDPSGANVLTF
TRBJ2-5 | NA | TRBV21-1 | NA | TGTGCCAGCAGCAAATCCCGGACAGGGGGCGTCGAGACCCAGTACTTC | CASSKSRTGGVETQYF
TRBJ2-3 | NA | TRBV5-1 | TRBD2 | TGCGCCAGCAGCCCCGGGGTAGCGGGTAGCACAGATACGCAGTATTTT | CASSPGVAGSTDTQYF
TRBJ2-5 | NA | TRBV6-6 | TRBD2 | TGTGCCAGCAGCACTAGCGGGAGAGGGGAAGAGACCCAGTACTTC | CASSTSGRGEETQYF